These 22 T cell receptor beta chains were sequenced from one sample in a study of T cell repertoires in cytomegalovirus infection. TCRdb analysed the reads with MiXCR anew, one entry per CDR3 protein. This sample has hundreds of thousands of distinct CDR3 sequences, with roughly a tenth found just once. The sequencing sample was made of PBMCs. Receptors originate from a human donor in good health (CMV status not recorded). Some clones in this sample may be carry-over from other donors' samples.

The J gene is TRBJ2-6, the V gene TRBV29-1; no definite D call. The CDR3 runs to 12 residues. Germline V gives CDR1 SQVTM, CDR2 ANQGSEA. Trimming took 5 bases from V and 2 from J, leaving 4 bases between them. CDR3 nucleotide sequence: TGCAGCGTTTCTGCTGGGGCCAACGTCCTGACTTTC. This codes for CSVSAGANVLTF.

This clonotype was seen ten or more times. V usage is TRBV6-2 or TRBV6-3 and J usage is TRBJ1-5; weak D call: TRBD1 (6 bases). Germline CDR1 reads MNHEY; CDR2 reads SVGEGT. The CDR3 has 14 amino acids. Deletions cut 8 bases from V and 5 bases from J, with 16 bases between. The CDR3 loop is CASGPPGGHQPQHF. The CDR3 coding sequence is TGTGCCAGCGGCCCACCTGGGGGGCATCAGCCCCAGCATTTT.

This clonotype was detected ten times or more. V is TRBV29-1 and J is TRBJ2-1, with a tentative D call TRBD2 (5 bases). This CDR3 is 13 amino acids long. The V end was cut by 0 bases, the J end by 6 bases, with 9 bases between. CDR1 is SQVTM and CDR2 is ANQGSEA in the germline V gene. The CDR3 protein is CSVEDLLGNEQFF. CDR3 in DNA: TGCAGCGTTGAAGATCTACTAGGCAATGAGCAGTTCTTC.

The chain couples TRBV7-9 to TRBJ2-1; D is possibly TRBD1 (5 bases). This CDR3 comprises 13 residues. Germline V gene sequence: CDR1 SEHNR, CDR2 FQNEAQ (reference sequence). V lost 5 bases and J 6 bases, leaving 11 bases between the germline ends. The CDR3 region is CASSLRQFNEQFF. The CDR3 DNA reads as TGTGCCAGCAGCCTCCGACAGTTCAATGAGCAGTTCTTC.

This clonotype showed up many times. This chain's CDR3 is CASKRGENNEQFF. In DNA form, the CDR3 reads TGTGCCAGCAAGCGGGGGGAAAACAATGAGCAGTTCTTC. The rearrangement joins TRBV2 to TRBJ2-1; 9 bases map to TRBD2. From germline, CDR1 is SNHLY and CDR2 FYNNEI. With V trimmed by 7 bases and J by 5 bases, 3 bases remained unmatched. CDR3 length equals 13 residues.

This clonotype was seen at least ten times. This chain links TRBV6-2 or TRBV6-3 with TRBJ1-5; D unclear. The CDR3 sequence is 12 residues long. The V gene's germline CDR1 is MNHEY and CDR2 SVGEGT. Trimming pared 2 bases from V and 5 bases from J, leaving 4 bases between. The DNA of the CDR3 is TGTGCCAGCAGTTACACGTATCAGCCCCAGCATTTT. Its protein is CASSYTYQPQHF.

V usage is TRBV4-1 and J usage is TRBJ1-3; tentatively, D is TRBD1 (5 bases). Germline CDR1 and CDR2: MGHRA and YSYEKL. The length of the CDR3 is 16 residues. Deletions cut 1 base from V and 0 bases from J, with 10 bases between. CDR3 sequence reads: CASSQVGGTSGNTIYF. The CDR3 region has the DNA TGCGCCAGCAGCCAAGTGGGGGGGACCTCTGGAAACACCATATATTTT.

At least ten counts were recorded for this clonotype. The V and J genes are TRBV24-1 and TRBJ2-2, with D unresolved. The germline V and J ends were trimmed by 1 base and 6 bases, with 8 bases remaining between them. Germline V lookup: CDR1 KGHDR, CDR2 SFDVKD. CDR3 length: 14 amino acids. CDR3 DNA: TGTGCCACCAGTGATTTACCGGCGGCCGGGGAGCTGTTTTTT. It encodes CATSDLPAAGELFF.

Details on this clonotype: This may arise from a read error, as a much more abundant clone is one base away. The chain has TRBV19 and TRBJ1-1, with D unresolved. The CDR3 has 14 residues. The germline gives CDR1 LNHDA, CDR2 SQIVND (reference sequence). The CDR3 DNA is TGTGTCAGCGCTGAATGGACTAGGGACACTGAAGCTTTCTTT. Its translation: CVSAEWTRDTEAFF.

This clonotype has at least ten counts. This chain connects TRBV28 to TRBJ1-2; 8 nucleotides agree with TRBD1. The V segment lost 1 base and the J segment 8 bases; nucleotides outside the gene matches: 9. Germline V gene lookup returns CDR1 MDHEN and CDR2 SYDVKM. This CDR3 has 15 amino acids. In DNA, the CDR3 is TGTGCCAGCAGTTTATTAGACAGGGGTTATGGCGGCTACACCTTC. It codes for CASSLLDRGYGGYTF.

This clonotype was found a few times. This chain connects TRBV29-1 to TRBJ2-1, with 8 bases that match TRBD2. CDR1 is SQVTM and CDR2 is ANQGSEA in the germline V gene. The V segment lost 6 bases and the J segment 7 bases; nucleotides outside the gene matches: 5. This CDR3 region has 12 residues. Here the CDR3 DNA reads TGCAGCGTACCGGGGGGGCCTAATGAGCAGTTCTTC. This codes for CSVPGGPNEQFF.

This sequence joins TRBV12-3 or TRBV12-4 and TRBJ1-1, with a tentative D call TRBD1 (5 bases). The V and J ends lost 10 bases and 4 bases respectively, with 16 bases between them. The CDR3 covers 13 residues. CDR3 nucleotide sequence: TGTGCCACCGTTCAGGGTAGGGGCACTGAAGCTTTCTTT. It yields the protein CATVQGRGTEAFF.

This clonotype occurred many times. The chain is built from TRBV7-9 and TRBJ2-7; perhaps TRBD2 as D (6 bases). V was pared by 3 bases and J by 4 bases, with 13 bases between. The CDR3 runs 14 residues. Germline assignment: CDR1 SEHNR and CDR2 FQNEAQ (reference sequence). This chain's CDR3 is CASSFSSGRYEQYV. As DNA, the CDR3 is TGTGCCAGCAGCTTCTCGAGCGGGCGTTACGAGCAGTACGTC.

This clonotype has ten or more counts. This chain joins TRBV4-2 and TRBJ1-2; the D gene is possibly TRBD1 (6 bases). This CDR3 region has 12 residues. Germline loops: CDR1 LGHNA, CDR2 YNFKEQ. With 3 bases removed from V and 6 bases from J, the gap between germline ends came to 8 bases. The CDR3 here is CASSHYRDGYTF. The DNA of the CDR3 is TGTGCCAGCAGCCATTACAGGGATGGCTACACCTTC.

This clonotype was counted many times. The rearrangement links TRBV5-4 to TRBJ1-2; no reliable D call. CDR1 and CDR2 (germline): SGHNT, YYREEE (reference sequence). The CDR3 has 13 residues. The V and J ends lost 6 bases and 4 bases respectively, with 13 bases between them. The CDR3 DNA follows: TGTGCCAGCATGAGGATGGGCAGCTATGGCTACACCTTC. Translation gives CASMRMGSYGYTF.

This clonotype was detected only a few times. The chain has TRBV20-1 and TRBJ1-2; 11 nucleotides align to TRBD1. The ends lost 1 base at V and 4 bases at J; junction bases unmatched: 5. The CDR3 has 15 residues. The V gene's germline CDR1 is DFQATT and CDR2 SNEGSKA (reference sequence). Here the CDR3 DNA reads TGCAGTGCTAGAGGGACAGGGGGCGCTTCCTATGGCTACACCTTC. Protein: CSARGTGGASYGYTF.

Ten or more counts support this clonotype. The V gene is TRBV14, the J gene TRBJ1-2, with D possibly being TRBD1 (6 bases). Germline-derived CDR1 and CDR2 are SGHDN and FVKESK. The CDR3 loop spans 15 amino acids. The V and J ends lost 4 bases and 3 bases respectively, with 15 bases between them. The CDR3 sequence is CASSPGGGPYYGYTF. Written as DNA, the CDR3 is TGTGCCAGCAGCCCTGGCGGGGGCCCTTACTATGGCTACACCTTC.

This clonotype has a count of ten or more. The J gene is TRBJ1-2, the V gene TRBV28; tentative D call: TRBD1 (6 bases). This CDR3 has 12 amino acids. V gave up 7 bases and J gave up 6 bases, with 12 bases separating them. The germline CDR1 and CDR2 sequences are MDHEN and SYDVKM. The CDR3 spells CASTPQGNGYTF. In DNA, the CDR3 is TGTGCCAGCACCCCACAGGGAAATGGCTACACCTTC.

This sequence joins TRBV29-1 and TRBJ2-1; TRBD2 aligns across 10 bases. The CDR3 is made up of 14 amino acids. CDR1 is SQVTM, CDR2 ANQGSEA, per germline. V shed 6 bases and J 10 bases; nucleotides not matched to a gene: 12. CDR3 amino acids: CSVRRSGGAGEQFF. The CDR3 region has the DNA TGCAGCGTCCGAAGGAGCGGGGGGGCGGGAGAGCAGTTCTTC.

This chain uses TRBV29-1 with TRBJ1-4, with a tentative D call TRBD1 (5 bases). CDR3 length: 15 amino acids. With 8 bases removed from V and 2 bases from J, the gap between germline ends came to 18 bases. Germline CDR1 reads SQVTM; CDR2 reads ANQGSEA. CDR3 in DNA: TGCAGCACCCGGGACTCCACTGGGACTAATGAAAAACTGTTTTTT. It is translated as CSTRDSTGTNEKLFF. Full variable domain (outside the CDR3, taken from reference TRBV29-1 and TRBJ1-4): SAVISQKPSRDICQRGTSLTIQCQVDSQVTMMFWYRQQPGQSLTLIATANQGSEATYESGFVIDKFPISRPNLTFSTLTVSNMSPEDSSIYLCSTRDSTGTNEKLFFGSGTQLSVL.

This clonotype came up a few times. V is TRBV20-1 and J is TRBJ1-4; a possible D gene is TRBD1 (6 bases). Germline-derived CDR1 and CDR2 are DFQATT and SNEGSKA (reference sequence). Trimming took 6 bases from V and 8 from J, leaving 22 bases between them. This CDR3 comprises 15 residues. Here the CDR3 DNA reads TGCAGTGCCCTACCCTACGCCAAGGGGGGCGAAAAACTGTTTTTT. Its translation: CSALPYAKGGEKLFF.

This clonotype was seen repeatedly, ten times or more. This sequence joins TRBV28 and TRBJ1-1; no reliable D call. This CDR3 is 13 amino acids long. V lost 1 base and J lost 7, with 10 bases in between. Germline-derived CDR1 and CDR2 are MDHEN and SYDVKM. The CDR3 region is CASSLLARREAFF. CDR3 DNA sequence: TGTGCCAGCAGTTTATTGGCCAGGCGTGAAGCTTTCTTT.